This TCR beta chain was identified in a study of blood T cells in healthy people across ages. Regarding the study as a whole: Nothing was known about donor CMV status, and this possibly confounded expanded clonotype changes. It was found that TCR beta diversity correlated strongly with the percentage of naive T cells. Researchers judged that diversity estimates from one million T cells fell short of true values.

A note on this clonotype: Its target is not known.

The germline gives CDR1 SGDLS, CDR2 YYNGEE. The CDR3 consists of 14 residues. The authors ran a second PCR of about 6 to 11 cycles using a sample-barcoded 5' primer and a J-beta primer mix. A tag from a template-switch adaptor with 12 random nucleotides marked each cDNA molecule. A single record per CDR3 protein comes from TCRdb applying MiXCR to the 5' RACE reads. Of around 800,000 distinct CDR3 sequences listed, around 62% were seen once; the top ten hold around 30%. This TCR derives from a man aged 25-45 years in good health. Sequenced: blood. The chain combines TRBV9 with TRBJ2-5; D is possibly TRBD1 or TRBD2 (5 bases each). With the DNA end fitting TRBJ2-7 better, the J assignment may be wrong. The CDR3 reads CASSVGDGGLEQYF. In DNA form, the CDR3 reads TGTGCCAGCAGCGTAGGGGACGGTGGTCTCGAGCAGTACTTC.